This T cell receptor (beta chain) was sequenced for a study of T cells in Graves' hyperthyroidism and ophthalmopathy. Overall study results and limits: Ophthalmopathy prediction by the model preceded onset by a median roughly 6 months. Most thyroid-expanded clonotypes above 0.001 were also found in blood.

The length of the CDR3 is 13 residues. Germline CDR1 and CDR2: SNHLY and FYNNEI. V gave up 4 bases and J gave up 5 bases, with 6 bases separating them. This clonotype was seen ten or more times. Its antigen remains unidentified. Exclusion of a patient resulted from uncontrolled infection, other autoimmune disease, pregnancy or lactation. The diagnostic basis comprised clinical symptoms, serum thyroxine and TRAb, thyroid ultrasound and orbital computed tomography. The investigators amplified TCR beta CDR3 regions from RNA transcripts. Researchers ran a first-round RT-PCR on the TCR CDR3 using the HTBI primer set. TCRdb reanalysed the multiplex PCR reads using MiXCR and keeps one entry per CDR3 protein. The sample consists of more than 550,000 distinct CDR3 sequences, roughly 46% of them appearing once.

The sample was peripheral blood or thyroid tissue (not recorded which). This TCR was sampled from an adult man with Graves' disease, either hyperthyroidism or ophthalmopathy (not recorded which). V gene TRBV2 combines with J gene TRBJ1-6; D uncertain. As DNA, the CDR3 is TGTGCCAGCAGTGCCAGACATAATTCACCCCTCCACTTT. As protein: CASSARHNSPLHF.